This passage covers 21 T cell receptor beta chains from one sample sequenced in a study of T cells in Graves' hyperthyroidism and ophthalmopathy. TCR beta CDR3 sequences were amplified from RNA transcripts. First-round RT-PCR targeting the TCR CDR3 was performed with the HTBI primer set. Each CDR3 protein is one row after TCRdb ran MiXCR on the multiplex PCR reads. The sample contains about 690,000 distinct CDR3 sequences, 17% of which appear only once. The source material was blood. These receptors were obtained from a man aged 50 to 60 with Graves' hyperthyroidism.

This clonotype was counted only a few times. The chain employs TRBV20-1 and TRBJ2-7; D is possibly TRBD2 (5 bases). Germline loops: CDR1 DFQATT, CDR2 SNEGSKA (reference sequence). The V and J ends lost 0 bases and 3 bases respectively, with 12 bases between them. CDR3 size: 14 residues. CDR3 coding DNA: TGCAGTGCTAGAGAGGTCGGGGTCCTCTACGAGCAGTACTTC. This translates into CSAREVGVLYEQYF.

This clonotype was picked up a small number of times. The missing conserved phenylalanine or tryptophan at the end of this CDR3 makes a read error likely. The genes are TRBV27 and TRBJ2-1; either TRBD1 or TRBD2 may fit D (5 bases each). This CDR3 region has 18 residues. V lost 5 bases, J lost 0 bases, and 20 bases lay in between. Looked up from germline, CDR1 is MNHEY and CDR2 is SMNVEV (reference sequence). This chain's CDR3 is CASSLIPSGPPSYNEQFS. DNA of the CDR3: TGTGCCAGCAGTCTGATACCCTCGGGACCGCCCTCCTACAATGAGCAGTTCTCC.

In its sample, this clonotype was seen a few times. The chain recombines TRBV2 with TRBJ2-4; 7 bases line up with TRBD1. This CDR3 spans 16 amino acids. Unmatched junction bases numbered 7, after V lost 3 bases and J lost 2 bases. Germline lookup yields CDR1 SNHLY and CDR2 FYNNEI. CDR3 in amino acids: CASSEVVRGTKNIQYF. CDR3 in DNA: TGTGCCAGCAGTGAGGTTGTCAGGGGGACCAAAAACATTCAGTACTTC.

The rearrangement links TRBV29-1 to TRBJ2-7, with 14 nucleotides matching TRBD2. V was clipped by 5 bases and J by 6 bases; unmatched bases: 12. This CDR3 has 16 amino acids. The germline CDR1 and CDR2 sequences are SQVTM and ANQGSEA. The CDR3 nucleotides are TGCAGCGTTCAGTCGGGACTAGCGGGAGCGTCCCGCGAGCAGTACTTC. The encoded protein is CSVQSGLAGASREQYF.

About this clonotype itself: A much larger clone sits a single nucleotide away, making a read error possible. The chain employs TRBV18 and TRBJ1-5, with D unclear. Germline CDR1 KGHSH, CDR2 LQKENI. This CDR3 has 13 amino acids. V lost 5 bases to trimming and J lost 4 bases, with 9 bases between them. CDR3 sequence (DNA): TGTGCCAGCTCAGCGGATCTGAATCAGCCCCAGCATTTT. Its protein product is CASSADLNQPQHF.

This clonotype has a handful of counts. This chain uses TRBV30 with TRBJ1-2; D unresolved. The CDR3 totals 14 residues. The germline gives CDR1 GTSNPN, CDR2 SVGIG (reference sequence). The germline V and J ends were trimmed by 0 bases and 0 bases, with 8 bases remaining between them. The CDR3 bases are TGTGCCTGGAGTGTACAGAGAGCTAACTATGGCTACACCTTC. Protein: CAWSVQRANYGYTF.

V usage is TRBV3-1 and J usage is TRBJ2-5; tentatively, D is TRBD2 (6 bases). Germline V gene lookup returns CDR1 LGHDT and CDR2 YNNKEL (reference sequence). The length of the CDR3 is 15 residues. V lost 0 bases and J 3 bases, leaving 11 bases between the germline ends. The CDR3 region is CASSQDGTAKETQYF. The CDR3 region has the DNA TGTGCCAGCAGCCAAGACGGGACTGCGAAAGAGACCCAGTACTTC.

This chain uses TRBV11-1 with TRBJ2-5, with 14 bases aligning to TRBD2. Germline V CDR1 and CDR2: SGHAT, FQDESV (reference sequence). With V trimmed by 4 bases and J by 5 bases, 3 bases remained unmatched. The CDR3 totals 15 residues. The CDR3 DNA sequence: TGTGCCAGCAGCTCTAGGACTAGCGGGAGGGAGACCCAGTACTTC. Translation: CASSSRTSGRETQYF.

The J gene is TRBJ2-2, the V gene TRBV6-1; TRBD2 aligns across 10 bases. With V trimmed by 5 bases and J by 2 bases, 11 bases remained unmatched. This CDR3 has 18 residues. Germline-derived CDR1 and CDR2 are MNHNS and SASEGT. The chain's CDR3 is CASSFDLAGAPNTGELFF. CDR3 sequence (DNA): TGTGCCAGCAGTTTTGATCTAGCGGGAGCACCTAACACCGGGGAGCTGTTTTTT.

The chain is built from TRBV19 and TRBJ1-6; D may be TRBD1 (5 bases). The V end lost 7 bases, the J end lost 2 bases, and 9 bases lay between the germline ends. This CDR3 contains 14 residues. The V gene's germline CDR1 is LNHDA and CDR2 SQIVND (reference sequence). This CDR3 is CASNGGPYNSPLHF. The CDR3 coding sequence is TGTGCCAGTAACGGGGGACCCTATAATTCACCCCTCCACTTT.

The chain's CDR3 is CASSSTSANYNEQFF. The DNA of the CDR3 is TGTGCCAGCAGCTCCACTAGCGCCAACTACAATGAGCAGTTCTTC. The rearrangement uses TRBV7-3 and TRBJ2-1, with 7 bases aligning to TRBD2. This CDR3 comprises 15 residues. The J segment lost 3 bases and the V segment lost 4 bases, leaving 6 bases of the junction unmatched. Germline V gives CDR1 SGHTA, CDR2 FQGTGA.

The chain recombines TRBV15 with TRBJ2-7; D may be TRBD2 (6 bases). The V and J ends lost 5 bases and 0 bases respectively, with 11 bases between them. Germline CDR1 LNHNV, CDR2 YYDKDF (reference sequence). There are 14 residues in the CDR3. The CDR3 coding sequence is TGTGCCACCAGCGTCGGGAGCAACTCCTACGAGCAGTACTTC. Translation: CATSVGSNSYEQYF.

The table lists this clonotype with many counts. The chain links TRBV3-1 to TRBJ2-7; 11 positions agree with TRBD2. The CDR3 sequence is 15 residues long. Unmatched junction bases numbered 7, after V lost 6 bases and J lost 3 bases. Germline assignment: CDR1 LGHDT and CDR2 YNNKEL (reference sequence). Here the CDR3 DNA reads TGTGCCAGCAGTGGGACTAGCGGAGAGTTCTACGAGCAGTACTTC. As protein: CASSGTSGEFYEQYF.

This clonotype was counted at least ten times. The chain recombines TRBV3-1 with TRBJ1-4; tentative D call: TRBD1 (5 bases). V dropped 8 bases and J dropped 8 bases, with 21 bases sitting between them. Germline CDR1 is LGHDT and CDR2 is YNNKEL (reference sequence). This CDR3 spans 15 amino acids. The CDR3 nucleotides are TGTGCCAGCCGAGCAGGGTACGGGCGCGGGGAAAAACTGTTTTTT. Amino acid sequence: CASRAGYGRGEKLFF.

This clonotype was found many times. The chain links TRBV3-1 to TRBJ2-7; 12 nucleotides match TRBD2. The CDR3 is 16 amino acids. Germline V CDR1 and CDR2: LGHDT, YNNKEL (reference sequence). V shed 5 bases and J 4 bases; nucleotides not matched to a gene: 9. CDR3 residues: CASSGRLAGVEYEQYF. The CDR3 DNA reads TGTGCCAGCAGCGGCCGACTAGCGGGAGTCGAGTACGAGCAGTACTTC.

This chain connects TRBV9 to TRBJ2-7, with a tentative D call TRBD1 (6 bases). In germline, CDR1 is SGDLS, CDR2 YYNGEE. The CDR3 extends over 13 amino acids. V shed 4 bases and J shed 5 bases, with 13 bases lying between them. In DNA form, the CDR3 reads TGTGCCAGCAGCCTGCAACCAGGGGACGAGCAGTACTTC. This sequence encodes CASSLQPGDEQYF. Using reference TRBV9 and TRBJ2-7 for the parts outside the CDR3, the full variable domain is DSGVTQTPKHLITATGQRVTLRCSPRSGDLSVYWYQQSLDQGLQFLIQYYNGEERAKGNILERFSAQQFPDLHSELNLSSLELGDSALYFCASSLQPGDEQYFGPGTRLTVT.

This clonotype was counted many times. The rearrangement links TRBV6-1 to TRBJ2-7; D perhaps matches TRBD1 (5 bases). CDR3 length: 14 amino acids. V shed 2 bases and J shed 2 bases, with 10 bases lying between them. The germline CDR1 and CDR2 sequences are MNHNS and SASEGT. DNA of the CDR3: TGTGCCAGCAGTGAACTAGACAGACCCTACGAGCAGTACTTC. It codes for CASSELDRPYEQYF.

The V call is TRBV6-1, the J call TRBJ1-1; D is uncertain. Germline V gene sequence: CDR1 MNHNS, CDR2 SASEGT. Trimming took 7 bases from V and 7 from J, leaving 16 bases between them. The CDR3 is 13 residues long. The CDR3 nucleotides are TGTGCCAGCACTCTAATCGGCGGGAATGAAGCTTTCTTT. It codes for CASTLIGGNEAFF.

This clonotype was seen a few times. The gene calls are TRBV19 and TRBJ2-7, with D possibly TRBD1 on 5 matching bases. Germline V CDR1 and CDR2: LNHDA, SQIVND (reference sequence). The V gene lost 6 bases and the J gene lost 0 bases, with 18 bases spanning the gap. CDR3 size: 16 residues. CDR3 DNA sequence: TGTGCCAGTAGCCCTCTGTGGGGCACCACCTCCTACGAGCAGTACTTC. Protein: CASSPLWGTTSYEQYF.

This clonotype showed up many times. This rearrangement joins TRBV6-1 to TRBJ2-1; 11 nucleotides match TRBD1. CDR1 and CDR2 from the germline V gene are MNHNS and SASEGT. Losses at the gene ends were 10 bases for V and 8 bases for J; bases not matched to a gene: 13. This CDR3 region has 15 residues. In DNA, the CDR3 is TGTGCCACCCCCCCGGGACAGGGGGGTTGGCATGAGCAGTTCTTC. This encodes CATPPGQGGWHEQFF.

This clonotype was seen more than once but under ten times. In DNA form, the CDR3 reads TGTGCCACCAGTAGCGGGACCAGTAATGAGCAGTTCTTC. Translating it yields CATSSGTSNEQFF. V usage is TRBV24-1 and J usage is TRBJ2-1; 7 bases match TRBD2. After removal of 6 bases from V and 7 bases from J, the junction contained 5 bases not matched to a gene. CDR3 length: 13 amino acids. In germline, CDR1 is KGHDR, CDR2 SFDVKD.